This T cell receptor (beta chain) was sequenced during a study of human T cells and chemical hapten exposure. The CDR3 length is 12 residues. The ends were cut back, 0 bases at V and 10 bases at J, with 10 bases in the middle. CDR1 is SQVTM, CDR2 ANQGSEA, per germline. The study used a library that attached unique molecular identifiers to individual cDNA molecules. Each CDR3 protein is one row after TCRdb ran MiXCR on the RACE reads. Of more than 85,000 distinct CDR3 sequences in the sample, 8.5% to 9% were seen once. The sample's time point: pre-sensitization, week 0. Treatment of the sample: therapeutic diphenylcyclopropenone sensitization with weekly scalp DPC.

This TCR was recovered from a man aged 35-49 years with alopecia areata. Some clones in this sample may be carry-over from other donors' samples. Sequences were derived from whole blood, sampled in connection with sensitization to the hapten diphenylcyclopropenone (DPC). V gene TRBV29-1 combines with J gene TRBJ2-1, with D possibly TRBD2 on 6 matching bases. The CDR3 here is CSVEDPGEEQFF. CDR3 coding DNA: TGCAGCGTTGAAGATCCGGGGGAGGAGCAGTTCTTC.